This is a list of T cell receptor beta chains from one sample in a study of T cells in narcolepsy. Some clones are missing from TCRdb's copy, which holds only in-frame ones; the method was immunoSEQ multiplex PCR. In the table there are approximately 35,000 clones, 81% of which are singletons. Sequences were obtained from memory (CD45RA-) CD4+ T cells from blood. These receptors originate from a human donor in good health. The CDR3 runs from the conserved cysteine through the conserved F or W. D genes are given only for firm matches. Size values are once, few and many counts, or a class for expanded clones, and some rows have none.

v_call	clone_size	d_call	j_call	cdr3_aa	cdr3_nt
TRBV29-1	.	.	TRBJ2-1	CSVGVGEQFF	TGCAGCGTTGGTGTCGGTGAGCAGTTCTTC
TRBV6-6	.	.	TRBJ1-6	CASSRIGQGGSPLHF	TGTGCCAGCAGCCGCATAGGACAAGGGGGATCACCCCTCCACTTT
TRBV30	.	TRBD1	TRBJ1-6	CAWSRAQGENSPLHF	TGTGCCTGGAGTAGGGCACAGGGGGAGAATTCACCCCTCCACTTT
TRBV4-2	.	.	TRBJ1-4	CASSRTLTNEKLFF	TGTGCCAGCAGCCGCACATTAACTAATGAAAAACTGTTTTTT
TRBV7-9	.	TRBD1	TRBJ1-2	CASSSDRGNYGYTF	TGTGCCAGCAGCAGCGACAGGGGGAACTATGGCTACACCTTC
TRBV15	.	.	TRBJ2-5	CATSRVPEEQETQYF	TGTGCCACCAGCAGAGTCCCGGAGGAGCAAGAGACCCAGTACTTC
TRBV10-2	.	.	TRBJ1-5	CASSEWGQSNQPQHF	TGCGCCAGCAGTGAGTGGGGGCAGAGCAATCAGCCCCAGCATTTT
TRBV19	.	.	TRBJ1-5	CASSMGVRQPQHF	TGTGCCAGTAGTATGGGGGTAAGACAGCCCCAGCATTTT
TRBV10-2	few	.	TRBJ1-1	CASSGASEREAFF	TGCGCCAGCAGCGGAGCTTCAGAGAGAGAAGCTTTCTTT
TRBV7-2	.	TRBD1	TRBJ1-2	CASSGGQGSLGYTF	TGTGCCAGCAGCGGGGGACAGGGGTCTCTTGGCTACACCTTC
TRBV4-2	.	.	TRBJ2-5	CASSQEHLSRETQYF	TGTGCCAGCAGCCAAGAACACCTGTCGAGAGAGACCCAGTACTTC
TRBV6-6	.	.	TRBJ2-3	CASSTGPPSYTQYF	TGTGCCAGCAGTACGGGACCCCCATCGTATACGCAGTATTTT
TRBV7-2	.	.	TRBJ1-4	CASSVSVRGDDGKLFF	TGTGCCAGCAGCGTATCGGTACGGGGTGATGACGGAAAACTGTTTTTT
TRBV6-4	.	TRBD1	TRBJ2-2	CASSATGGTGELFF	TGTGCCAGCAGTGCAACAGGGGGAACCGGGGAGCTGTTTTTT
TRBV30	.	TRBD1	TRBJ1-1	CAWNTGGYTEAFF	TGTGCCTGGAATACAGGGGGTTACACTGAAGCTTTCTTT
TRBV10-1	few	.	TRBJ2-2	CASSDILLTGELFF	TGCGCCAGCAGTGACATACTTCTCACCGGGGAGCTGTTTTTT
TRBV7-6	.	TRBD2	TRBJ2-1	CASSLFSWGREVLGEQFF	TGTGCCAGCAGCTTATTCTCCTGGGGGCGGGAGGTCCTCGGTGAGCAGTTCTTC
TRBV30	.	.	TRBJ2-3	CAWSFVGGTDTQYF	TGTGCCTGGAGTTTTGTGGGCGGCACAGATACGCAGTATTTT
TRBV7-6	.	.	TRBJ1-4	CASSPRPQQGKLFF	TGTGCCAGCAGCCCTCGGCCCCAGCAGGGAAAACTGTTTTTT
TRBV19	.	TRBD1	TRBJ1-6	CASSIGGQGAAPLHF	TGTGCCAGTAGTATTGGTGGACAGGGGGCTGCACCCCTCCACTTT